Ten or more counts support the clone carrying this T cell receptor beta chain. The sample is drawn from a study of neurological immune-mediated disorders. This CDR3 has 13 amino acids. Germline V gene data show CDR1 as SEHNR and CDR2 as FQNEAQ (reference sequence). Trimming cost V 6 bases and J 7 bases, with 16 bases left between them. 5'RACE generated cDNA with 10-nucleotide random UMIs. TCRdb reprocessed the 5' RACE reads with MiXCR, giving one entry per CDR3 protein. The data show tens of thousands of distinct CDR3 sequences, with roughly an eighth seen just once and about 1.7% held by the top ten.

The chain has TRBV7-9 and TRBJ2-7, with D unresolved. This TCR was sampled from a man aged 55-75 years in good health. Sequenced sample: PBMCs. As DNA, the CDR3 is TGTGCCAGCAGAAAAGAGGCGTTGGGGGAGCAGTACTTC. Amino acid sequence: CASRKEALGEQYF.